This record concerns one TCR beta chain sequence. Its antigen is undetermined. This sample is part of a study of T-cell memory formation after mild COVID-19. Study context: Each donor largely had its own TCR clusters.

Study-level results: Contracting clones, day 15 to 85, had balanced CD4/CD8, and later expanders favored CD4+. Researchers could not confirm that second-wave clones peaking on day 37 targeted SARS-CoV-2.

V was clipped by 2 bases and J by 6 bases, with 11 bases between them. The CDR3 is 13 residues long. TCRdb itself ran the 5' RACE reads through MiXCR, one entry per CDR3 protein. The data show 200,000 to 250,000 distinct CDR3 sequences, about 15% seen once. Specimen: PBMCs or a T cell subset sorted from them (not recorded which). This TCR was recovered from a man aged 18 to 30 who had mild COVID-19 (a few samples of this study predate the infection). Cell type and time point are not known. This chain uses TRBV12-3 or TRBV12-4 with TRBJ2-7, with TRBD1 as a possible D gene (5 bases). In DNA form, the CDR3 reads TGTGCCAGCAGTTTAAGAACAGGATCCGAGCAGTACGTC. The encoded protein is CASSLRTGSEQYV.